A selection of T cell receptor beta chains follows, all from one sample in a study of CD8 T cells in Susac syndrome. In TCRdb, the immunoSEQ multiplex PCR reads were re-called with MiXCR into one record per CDR3 protein. The sample includes 95,000 to 150,000 distinct CDR3 sequences, 93% of them seen just once. Sample: CD8+ T cells from PBMCs. The receptors come from a human donor with multiple sclerosis. Both conserved end residues are part of each CDR3. Each record gives: D gene, V gene, clone size, J gene, CDR3 length, CDR3 protein, CDR3 DNA. The D gene is left open where the match is weak. Clone size is not always given. Where it is, it says once, few, many or a class for expanded clones.

D: .
V: TRBV13
size: .
J: TRBJ2-3
length: 14
CDR3: CASSLASRTDTQYF
DNA: TGTGCCAGCAGCTTAGCATCACGCACAGATACGCAGTATTTT

D: TRBD1
V: TRBV12-3/TRBV12-4
size: .
J: TRBJ2-4
length: 16
CDR3: CASSIGTAWAKNIQYF
DNA: TGTGCCAGCAGCATCGGGACAGCCTGGGCCAAAAACATTCAGTACTTC

D: TRBD1
V: TRBV25-1
size: .
J: TRBJ1-5
length: 14
CDR3: CASSRTGSGQPQHF
DNA: TGTGCCAGCAGCAGGACAGGGAGTGGACAGCCCCAGCATTTT

D: TRBD1
V: TRBV28
size: .
J: TRBJ2-7
length: 15
CDR3: CASSLMAGGSYEQYF
DNA: TGTGCCAGCAGTTTAATGGCAGGGGGATCCTACGAGCAGTACTTC

D: .
V: TRBV6-1
size: .
J: TRBJ2-2
length: 13
CDR3: CASSRKNTGELFF
DNA: TGTGCCAGCAGCCGCAAGAACACCGGGGAGCTGTTTTTT

D: TRBD2
V: TRBV7-3
size: .
J: TRBJ2-3
length: 15
CDR3: CASSLVGGITDTQYF
DNA: TGTGCCAGCAGCTTGGTCGGGGGGATCACAGATACGCAGTATTTT

D: .
V: TRBV12-3/TRBV12-4
size: .
J: TRBJ2-1
length: 15
CDR3: CASSRRGRGVNEQFF
DNA: TGTGCCAGCAGTAGGCGGGGCAGGGGAGTCAATGAGCAGTTCTTC

D: TRBD1
V: TRBV5-4
size: .
J: TRBJ1-2
length: 16
CDR3: CASSPTGGAGNYGYTF
DNA: TGTGCCAGCAGCCCAACAGGGGGCGCGGGGAACTATGGCTACACCTTC

D: .
V: TRBV12-3/TRBV12-4
size: .
J: TRBJ2-1
length: 14
CDR3: CASSLIGPGNEQFF
DNA: TGTGCCAGCAGTTTAATCGGGCCGGGGAATGAGCAGTTCTTC

D: .
V: TRBV5-1
size: .
J: TRBJ1-2
length: 12
CDR3: CASSEDAYGYTF
DNA: TGCGCCAGCAGCGAGGACGCTTATGGCTACACCTTC

D: .
V: TRBV6-5
size: .
J: TRBJ2-5
length: 14
CDR3: CASSVGGDAETQYF
DNA: TGTGCCAGCAGTGTAGGGGGTGATGCAGAGACCCAGTACTTC

D: TRBD1
V: TRBV20-1
size: .
J: TRBJ1-2
length: 16
CDR3: CSARPKTTGRNYGYTF
DNA: TGCAGTGCCCGCCCGAAAACGACAGGGCGGAACTATGGCTACACCTTC

D: TRBD1
V: TRBV15
size: .
J: TRBJ2-3
length: 16
CDR3: CATSRDGRDRENTQYF
DNA: TGTGCCACCAGCAGAGACGGCCGGGACAGGGAGAATACGCAGTATTTT

D: TRBD1
V: TRBV29-1
size: .
J: TRBJ2-6
length: 16
CDR3: CSVERSGGQGANVLTF
DNA: TGCAGCGTTGAACGATCAGGGGGCCAGGGGGCCAACGTCCTGACTTTC

D: TRBD2
V: TRBV4-1
size: .
J: TRBJ2-1
length: 16
CDR3: CASSTRGEGLNNEQFF
DNA: TGCGCCAGCAGCACCCGCGGGGAGGGCTTAAACAATGAGCAGTTCTTC

D: .
V: TRBV5-1
size: .
J: TRBJ2-1
length: 12
CDR3: CASSSPGDEQFF
DNA: TGCGCCAGCAGCTCACCGGGGGATGAGCAGTTCTTC

D: TRBD1
V: TRBV20-1
size: .
J: TRBJ2-1
length: 15
CDR3: CSANPHRGRRDEQFF
DNA: TGCAGTGCTAACCCCCACAGGGGGCGCAGAGATGAGCAGTTCTTC

D: .
V: TRBV7-6
size: .
J: TRBJ2-3
length: 16
CDR3: CASSPRELPSTDTQYF
DNA: TGTGCCAGCAGCCCTAGGGAGTTACCTAGCACAGATACGCAGTATTTT

D: TRBD2
V: TRBV7-9
size: few
J: TRBJ2-1
length: 14
CDR3: CASSWGLAFYEQFF
DNA: TGTGCCAGCAGCTGGGGACTAGCGTTCTATGAGCAGTTCTTC

D: TRBD2
V: TRBV6-5
size: .
J: TRBJ2-3
length: 17
CDR3: CASSYSLAGVSTDTQYF
DNA: TGTGCCAGCAGTTACTCACTAGCGGGGGTTAGCACAGATACGCAGTATTTT

D: .
V: TRBV7-9
size: .
J: TRBJ1-1
length: 11
CDR3: CASSLSREAFF
DNA: TGTGCCAGCAGCTTATCCAGGGAAGCTTTCTTT

D: .
V: TRBV27
size: .
J: TRBJ1-1
length: 13
CDR3: CASSFGRGTEAFF
DNA: TGTGCCAGCAGTTTTGGCAGGGGCACTGAAGCTTTCTTT

D: .
V: TRBV2
size: .
J: TRBJ2-1
length: 14
CDR3: CASSFGGSYNEQFF
DNA: TGTGCCAGCAGTTTTGGAGGCTCCTACAATGAGCAGTTCTTC